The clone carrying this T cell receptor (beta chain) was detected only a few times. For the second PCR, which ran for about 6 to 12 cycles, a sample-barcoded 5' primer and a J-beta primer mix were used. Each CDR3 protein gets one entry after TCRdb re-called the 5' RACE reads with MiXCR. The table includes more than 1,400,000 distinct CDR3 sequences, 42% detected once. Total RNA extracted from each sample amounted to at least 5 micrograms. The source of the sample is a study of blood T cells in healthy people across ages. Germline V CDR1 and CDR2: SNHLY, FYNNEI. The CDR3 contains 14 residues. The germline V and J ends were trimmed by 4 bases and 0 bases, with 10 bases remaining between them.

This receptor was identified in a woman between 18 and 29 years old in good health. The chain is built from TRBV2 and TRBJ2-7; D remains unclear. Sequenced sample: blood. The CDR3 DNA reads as TGTGCCAGCAGTGCGGCGTGGGACTCCTACGAGCAGTACTTC. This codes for CASSAAWDSYEQYF.